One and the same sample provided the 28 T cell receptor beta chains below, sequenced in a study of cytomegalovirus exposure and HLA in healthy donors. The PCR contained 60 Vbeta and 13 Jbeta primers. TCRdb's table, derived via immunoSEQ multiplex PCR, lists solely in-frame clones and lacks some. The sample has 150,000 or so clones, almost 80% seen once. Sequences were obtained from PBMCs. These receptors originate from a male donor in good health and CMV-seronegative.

The CDR3 DNA is TGTGCCAGCAGCCGTCCGGGGAACACTGAAGCTTTCTTT. It translates to CASSRPGNTEAFF. J is TRBJ1-1 and V is TRBV9; D unresolved. Germline CDR1 and CDR2: SGDLS and YYNGEE. The CDR3 loop spans 13 amino acids. Between the trimmed V and J ends, which lost 4 bases and 1 base, there was a span of 8 bases. Together with reference TRBV9 and TRBJ1-1, the CDR3 gives the full variable domain: DSGVTQTPKHLITATGQRVTLRCSPRSGDLSVYWYQQSLDQGLQFLIQYYNGEERAKGNILERFSAQQFPDLHSELNLSSLELGDSALYFCASSRPGNTEAFFGQGTRLTVV.

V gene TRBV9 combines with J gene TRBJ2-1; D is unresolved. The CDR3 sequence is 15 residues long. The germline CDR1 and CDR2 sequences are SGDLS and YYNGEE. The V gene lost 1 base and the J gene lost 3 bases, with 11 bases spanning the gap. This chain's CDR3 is CASSVSAADYNEQFF. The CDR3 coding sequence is TGTGCCAGCAGCGTAAGCGCGGCTGACTACAATGAGCAGTTCTTC.

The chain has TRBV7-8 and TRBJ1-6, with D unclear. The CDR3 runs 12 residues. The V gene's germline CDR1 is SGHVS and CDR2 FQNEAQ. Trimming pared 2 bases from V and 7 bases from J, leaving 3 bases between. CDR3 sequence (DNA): TGTGCCAGCAGCTTACTCAATTCACCCCTCCACTTT. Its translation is CASSLLNSPLHF.

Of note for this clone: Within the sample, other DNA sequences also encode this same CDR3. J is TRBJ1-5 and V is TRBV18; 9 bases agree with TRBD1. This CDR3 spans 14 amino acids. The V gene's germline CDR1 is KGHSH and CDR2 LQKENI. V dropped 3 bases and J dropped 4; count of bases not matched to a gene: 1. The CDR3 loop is CASSPGQGNQPQHF. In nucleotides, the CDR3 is TGTGCCAGCTCACCCGGACAGGGGAATCAGCCCCAGCATTTT.

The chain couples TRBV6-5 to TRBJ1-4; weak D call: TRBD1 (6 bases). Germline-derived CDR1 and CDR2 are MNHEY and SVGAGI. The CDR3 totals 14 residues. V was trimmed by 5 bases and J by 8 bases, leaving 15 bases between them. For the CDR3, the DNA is TGTGCCAGCAGTCCGGGACCGCAGGGGGAAAAACTGTTTTTT. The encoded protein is CASSPGPQGEKLFF.

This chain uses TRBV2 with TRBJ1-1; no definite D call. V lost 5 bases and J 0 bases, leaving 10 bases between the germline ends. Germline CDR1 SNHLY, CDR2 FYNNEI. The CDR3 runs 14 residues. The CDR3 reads CASSLLYMNTEAFF. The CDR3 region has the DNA TGTGCCAGCAGTCTCCTCTATATGAACACTGAAGCTTTCTTT.

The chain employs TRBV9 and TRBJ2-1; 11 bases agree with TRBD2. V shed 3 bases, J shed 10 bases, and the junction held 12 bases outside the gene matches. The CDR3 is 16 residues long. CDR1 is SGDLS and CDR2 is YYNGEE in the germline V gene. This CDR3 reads CASSAHPTSGVNEQFF. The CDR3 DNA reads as TGTGCCAGCAGCGCCCACCCGACTAGCGGGGTCAACGAGCAGTTCTTC.

CDR3 DNA sequence: TGTGCCAGCAGTGCCACAGGGGGCACTGAAGCTTTCTTT. Residues: CASSATGGTEAFF. The gene calls are TRBV6-4 and TRBJ1-1; 8 bases map to TRBD1. V shed 4 bases, J shed 4 bases, and the junction held 2 bases outside the gene matches. The CDR3 runs 13 residues. Looked up from germline, CDR1 is MRHNA and CDR2 is SNTAGT.

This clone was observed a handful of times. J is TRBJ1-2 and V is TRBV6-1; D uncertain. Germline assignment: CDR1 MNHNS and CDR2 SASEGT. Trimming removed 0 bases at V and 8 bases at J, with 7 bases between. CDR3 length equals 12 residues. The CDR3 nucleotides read TGTGCCAGCAGTGAAGCCGGTTGGGGCTACACCTTC. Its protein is CASSEAGWGYTF.

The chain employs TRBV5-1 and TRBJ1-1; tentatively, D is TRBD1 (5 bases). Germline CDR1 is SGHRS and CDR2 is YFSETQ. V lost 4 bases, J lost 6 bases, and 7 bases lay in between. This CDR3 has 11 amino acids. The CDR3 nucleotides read TGCGCCAGCAGCCAGGGCCCTGAAGCTTTCTTT. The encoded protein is CASSQGPEAFF.

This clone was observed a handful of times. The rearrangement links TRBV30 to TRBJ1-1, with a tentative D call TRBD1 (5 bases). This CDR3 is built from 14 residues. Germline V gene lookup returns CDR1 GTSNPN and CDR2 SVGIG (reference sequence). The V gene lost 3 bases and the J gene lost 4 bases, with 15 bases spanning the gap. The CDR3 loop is CAWSWGNSGTEAFF. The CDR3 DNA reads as TGTGCCTGGAGCTGGGGCAACTCGGGCACTGAAGCTTTCTTT.

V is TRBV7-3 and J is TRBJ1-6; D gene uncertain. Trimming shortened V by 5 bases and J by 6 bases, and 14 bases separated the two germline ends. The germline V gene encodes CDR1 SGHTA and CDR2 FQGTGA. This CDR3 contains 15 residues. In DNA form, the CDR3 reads TGTGCCAGCAGCGACTCCCCCCTTCCTAATTCACCCCTCCACTTT. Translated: CASSDSPLPNSPLHF.

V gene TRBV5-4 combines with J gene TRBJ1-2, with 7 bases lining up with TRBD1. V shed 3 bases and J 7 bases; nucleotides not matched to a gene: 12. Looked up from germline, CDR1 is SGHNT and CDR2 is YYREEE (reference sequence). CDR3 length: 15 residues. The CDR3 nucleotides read TGTGCCAGCAGCTACAAGGACAGGCCAGGGGGTGGCTACACCTTC. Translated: CASSYKDRPGGGYTF.

CDR3 DNA sequence: TGTGCCAGCAGCCTCCGGGAGCGGGGCACAGATACGCAGTATTTT. It is translated as CASSLRERGTDTQYF. V gene TRBV5-6 combines with J gene TRBJ2-3, with D perhaps matching TRBD2 (6 bases). The CDR3 covers 15 residues. CDR1 is SGHDT and CDR2 is YYEEEE in the germline V gene. V dropped 4 bases and J dropped 1 base, with 13 bases sitting between them.

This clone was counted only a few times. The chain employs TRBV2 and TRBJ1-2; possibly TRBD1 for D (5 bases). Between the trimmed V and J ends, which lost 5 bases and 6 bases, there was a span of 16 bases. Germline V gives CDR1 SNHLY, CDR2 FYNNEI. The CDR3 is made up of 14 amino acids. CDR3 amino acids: CASSQSSGKDGYTF. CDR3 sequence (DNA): TGTGCCAGCAGTCAATCCTCAGGGAAAGATGGCTACACCTTC.

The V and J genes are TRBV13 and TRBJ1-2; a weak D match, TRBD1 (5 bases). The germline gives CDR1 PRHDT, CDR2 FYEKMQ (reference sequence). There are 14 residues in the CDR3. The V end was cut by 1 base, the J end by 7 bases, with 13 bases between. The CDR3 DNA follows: TGTGCCAGCAGCTTAGAGCAGGGTAAGGGTGGCTACACCTTC. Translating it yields CASSLEQGKGGYTF.

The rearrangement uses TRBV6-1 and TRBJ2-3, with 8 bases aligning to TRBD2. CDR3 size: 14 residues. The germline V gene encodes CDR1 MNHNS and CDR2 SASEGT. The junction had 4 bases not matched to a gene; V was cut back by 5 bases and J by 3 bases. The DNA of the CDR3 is TGTGCCAGCAGTAGGGGACTAGTAACAGATACGCAGTATTTT. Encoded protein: CASSRGLVTDTQYF.

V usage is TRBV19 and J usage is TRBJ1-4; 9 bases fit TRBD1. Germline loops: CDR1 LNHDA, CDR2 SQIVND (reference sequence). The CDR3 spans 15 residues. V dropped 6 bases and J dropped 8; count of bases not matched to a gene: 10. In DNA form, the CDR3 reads TGTGCCAGTAGCCACATCGACAGGGGGGTCGAAAAACTGTTTTTT. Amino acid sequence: CASSHIDRGVEKLFF. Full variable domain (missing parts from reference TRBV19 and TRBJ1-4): DGGITQSPKYLFRKEGQNVTLSCEQNLNHDAMYWYRQDPGQGLRLIYYSQIVNDFQKGDIAEGYSVSREKKESFPLTVTSAQKNPTAFYLCASSHIDRGVEKLFFGSGTQLSVL.

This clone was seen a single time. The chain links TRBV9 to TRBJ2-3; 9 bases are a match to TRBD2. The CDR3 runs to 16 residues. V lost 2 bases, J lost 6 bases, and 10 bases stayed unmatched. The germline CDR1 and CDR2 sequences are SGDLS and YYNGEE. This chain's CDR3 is CASSVLVAGGPDTQYF. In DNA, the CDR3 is TGTGCCAGCAGCGTCTTGGTTGCGGGGGGGCCGGATACGCAGTATTTT.

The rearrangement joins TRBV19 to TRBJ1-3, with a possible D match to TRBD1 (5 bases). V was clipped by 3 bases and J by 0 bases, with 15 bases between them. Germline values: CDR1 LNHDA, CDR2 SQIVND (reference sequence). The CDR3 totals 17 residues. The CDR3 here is CASSMGRGRHSGNTIYF. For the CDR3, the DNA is TGTGCCAGTAGTATGGGGCGGGGCCGCCACTCTGGAAACACCATATATTTT. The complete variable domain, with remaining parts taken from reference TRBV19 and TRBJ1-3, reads DGGITQSPKYLFRKEGQNVTLSCEQNLNHDAMYWYRQDPGQGLRLIYYSQIVNDFQKGDIAEGYSVSREKKESFPLTVTSAQKNPTAFYLCASSMGRGRHSGNTIYFGEGSWLTVV.

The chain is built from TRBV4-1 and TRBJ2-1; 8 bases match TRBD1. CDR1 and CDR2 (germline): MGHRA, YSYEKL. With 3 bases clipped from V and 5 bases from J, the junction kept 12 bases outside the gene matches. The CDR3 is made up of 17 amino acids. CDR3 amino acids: CASSHAGGQGDNNEQFF. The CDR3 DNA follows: TGCGCCAGCAGCCACGCCGGAGGACAGGGCGACAACAATGAGCAGTTCTTC.

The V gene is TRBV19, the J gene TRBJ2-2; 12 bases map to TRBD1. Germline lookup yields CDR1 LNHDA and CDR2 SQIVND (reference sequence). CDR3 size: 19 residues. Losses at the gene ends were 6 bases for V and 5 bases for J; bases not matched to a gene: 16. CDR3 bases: TGTGCCAGTAGCCCTTATGGGACAGGGGGCGCATTAATGACCGGGGAGCTGTTTTTT. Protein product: CASSPYGTGGALMTGELFF.

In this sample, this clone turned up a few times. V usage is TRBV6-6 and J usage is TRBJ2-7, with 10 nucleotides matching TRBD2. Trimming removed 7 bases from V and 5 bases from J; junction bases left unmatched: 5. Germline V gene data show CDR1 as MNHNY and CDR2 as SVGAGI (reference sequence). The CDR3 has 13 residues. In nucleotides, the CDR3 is TGTGCCAGCACTGCTAGCGGGAGTCACGAGCAGTACTTC. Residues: CASTASGSHEQYF.

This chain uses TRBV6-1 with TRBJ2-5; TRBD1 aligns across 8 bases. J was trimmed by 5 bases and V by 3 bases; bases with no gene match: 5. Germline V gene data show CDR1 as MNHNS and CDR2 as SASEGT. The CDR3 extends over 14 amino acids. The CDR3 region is CASSETRGRETQYF. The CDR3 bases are TGTGCCAGCAGTGAGACCAGGGGGCGGGAGACCCAGTACTTC.

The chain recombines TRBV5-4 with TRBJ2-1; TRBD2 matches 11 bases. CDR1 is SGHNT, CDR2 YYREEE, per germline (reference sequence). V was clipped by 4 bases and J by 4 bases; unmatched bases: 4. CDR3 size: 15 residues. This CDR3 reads CASSPTSGSYNEQFF. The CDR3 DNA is TGTGCCAGCAGCCCCACTAGCGGGAGTTACAATGAGCAGTTCTTC.

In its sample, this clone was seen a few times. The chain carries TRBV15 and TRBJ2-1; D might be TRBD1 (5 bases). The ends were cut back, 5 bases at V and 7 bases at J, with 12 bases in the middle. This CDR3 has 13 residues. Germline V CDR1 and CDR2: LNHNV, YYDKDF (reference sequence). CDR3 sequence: CATSSRRGNEQFF. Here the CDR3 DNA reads TGTGCCACCAGCTCCCGAAGGGGTAATGAGCAGTTCTTC.

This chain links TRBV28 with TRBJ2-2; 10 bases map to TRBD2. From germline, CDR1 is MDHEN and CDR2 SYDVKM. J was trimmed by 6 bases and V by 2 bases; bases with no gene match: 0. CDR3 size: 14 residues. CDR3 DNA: TGTGCCAGCAGTTTAGGACTAGCGGCCGGGGAGCTGTTTTTT. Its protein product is CASSLGLAAGELFF.

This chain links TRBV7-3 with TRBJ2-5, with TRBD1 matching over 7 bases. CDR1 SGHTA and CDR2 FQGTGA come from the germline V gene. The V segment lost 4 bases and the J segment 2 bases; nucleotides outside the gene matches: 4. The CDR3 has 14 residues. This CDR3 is CASSYRQGQETQYF. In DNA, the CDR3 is TGTGCCAGCAGCTACCGACAGGGTCAAGAGACCCAGTACTTC.